The clone carrying this T cell receptor (beta chain) was seen ten or more times. Template material for amplifying TCR beta CDR3 regions consisted of RNA transcripts. Researchers ran a first-round RT-PCR on the TCR CDR3 using the HTBI primer set. A single record per CDR3 protein comes from TCRdb applying MiXCR to the multiplex PCR reads. Among approximately 690,000 distinct CDR3 sequences, 13% to 15% were seen once, and the ten largest hold around 12%. V dropped 6 bases and J dropped 6; count of bases not matched to a gene: 14. The CDR3 length is 15 residues. Germline loops: CDR1 DFQATT, CDR2 SNEGSKA (reference sequence). The sample belongs to a study of T cells in Graves' hyperthyroidism and ophthalmopathy.

This receptor was identified in a woman aged 50 to 65 with Graves' ophthalmopathy. What was sequenced was blood. The chain employs TRBV20-1 and TRBJ2-7; 10 nucleotides align to TRBD2. CDR3 nucleotide sequence: TGCAGTGCGAAAGTCCCTAGCGGGAGTTTCCTCGAGCAGTACTTC. Amino acids: CSAKVPSGSFLEQYF.